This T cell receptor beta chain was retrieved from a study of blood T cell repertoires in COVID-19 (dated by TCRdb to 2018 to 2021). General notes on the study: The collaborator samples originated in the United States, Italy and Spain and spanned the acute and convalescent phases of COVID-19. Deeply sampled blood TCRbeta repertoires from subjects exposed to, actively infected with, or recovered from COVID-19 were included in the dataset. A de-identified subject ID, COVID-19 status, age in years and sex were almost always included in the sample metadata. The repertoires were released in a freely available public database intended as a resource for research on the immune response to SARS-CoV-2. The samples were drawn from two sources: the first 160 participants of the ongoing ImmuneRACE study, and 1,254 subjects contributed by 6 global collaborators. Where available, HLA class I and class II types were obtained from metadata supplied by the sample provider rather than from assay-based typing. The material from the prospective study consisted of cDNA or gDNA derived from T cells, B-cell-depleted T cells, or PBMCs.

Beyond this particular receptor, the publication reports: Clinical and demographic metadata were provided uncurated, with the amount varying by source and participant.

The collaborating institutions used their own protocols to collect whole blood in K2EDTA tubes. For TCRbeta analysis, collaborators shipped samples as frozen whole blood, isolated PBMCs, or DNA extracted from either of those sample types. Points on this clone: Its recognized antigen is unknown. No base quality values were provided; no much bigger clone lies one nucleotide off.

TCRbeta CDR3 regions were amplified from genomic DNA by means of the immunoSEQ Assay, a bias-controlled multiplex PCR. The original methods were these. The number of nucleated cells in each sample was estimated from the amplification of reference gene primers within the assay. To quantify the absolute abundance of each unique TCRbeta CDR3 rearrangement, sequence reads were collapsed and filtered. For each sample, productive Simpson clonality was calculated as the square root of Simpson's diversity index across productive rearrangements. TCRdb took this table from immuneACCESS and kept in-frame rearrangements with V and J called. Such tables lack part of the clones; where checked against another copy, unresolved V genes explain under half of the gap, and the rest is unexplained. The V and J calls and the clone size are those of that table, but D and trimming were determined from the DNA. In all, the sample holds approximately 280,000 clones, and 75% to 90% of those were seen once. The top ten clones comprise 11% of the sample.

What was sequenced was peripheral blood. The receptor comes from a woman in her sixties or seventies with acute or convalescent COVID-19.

The nucleotides are TGTGCCAGTAAGCGGGGACTAGCGGACGAGCAGTTCTTC. It codes for CASKRGLADEQFF. The chain is assembled from TRBV10-3 and TRBJ2-1; 11 nucleotides in the junction match TRBD2. From the cysteine up to the phenylalanine, the CDR3 has a length of 13 residues. Just the 39-base CDR3 DNA is kept, in frame starting at base 1. V lost 10 bases and J lost 10 bases, and the count of bases not matched to a germline gene is 9. From a lookup of the germline V gene, CDR1 and CDR2 are ENHRY and SYGVKD.